Here is one T cell receptor beta chain with its context. Its antigen is not known. The identical CDR3 is also encoded by other nucleotide sequences in the sample. The record originates from a study of T cell responses to AZD1222 COVID-19 vaccine. Study-wide points: Vaccination with two AZD1222 doses was followed by a rise in Spike-specific TCR breadth and depth.

Repertoires were generated with immunoSEQ multiplex PCR, while TCRdb's copy carries only in-frame clones and drops some. The table shows more than 95,000 clones, with over 90% occurring only once. CDR1 and CDR2 from the germline V gene are SEHNR and FQNEAQ (reference sequence). Trimming left V 2 bases short and J 4 bases short, with 8 bases between. The CDR3 is 13 residues long. Here the sequenced sample was peripheral blood, taken on day 0 of AZD1222 vaccination. The rearrangement links TRBV7-9 to TRBJ1-2, with D tentatively TRBD1 (5 bases). This TCR was sampled from an adult in good health. CDR3 residues: CASSLRGGYGYTF. CDR3 nucleotides: TGTGCCAGCAGCTTACGGGGCGGCTATGGCTACACCTTC. The whole variable domain, remainder taken from reference TRBV7-9 and TRBJ1-2, is DTGVSQNPRHKITKRGQNVTFRCDPISEHNRLYWYRQTLGQGPEFLTYFQNEAQLEKSRLLSDRFSAERPKGSFSTLEIQRTEQGDSAMYLCASSLRGGYGYTFGSGTRLTVV.